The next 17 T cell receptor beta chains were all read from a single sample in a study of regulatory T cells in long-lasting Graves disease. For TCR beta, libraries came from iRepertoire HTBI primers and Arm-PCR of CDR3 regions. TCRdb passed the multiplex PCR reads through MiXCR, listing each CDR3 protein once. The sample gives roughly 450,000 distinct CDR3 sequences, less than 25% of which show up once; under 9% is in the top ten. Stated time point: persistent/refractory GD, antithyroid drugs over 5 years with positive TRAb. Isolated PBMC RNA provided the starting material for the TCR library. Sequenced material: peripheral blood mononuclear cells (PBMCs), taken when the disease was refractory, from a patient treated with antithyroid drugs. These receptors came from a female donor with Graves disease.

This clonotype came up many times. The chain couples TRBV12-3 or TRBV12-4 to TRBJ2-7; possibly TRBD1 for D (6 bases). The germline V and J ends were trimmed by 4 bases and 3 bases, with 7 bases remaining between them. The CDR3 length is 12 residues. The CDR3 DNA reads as TGTGCCAGCAGTTACAGGGTCTACGAGCAGTACTTC. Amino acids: CASSYRVYEQYF.

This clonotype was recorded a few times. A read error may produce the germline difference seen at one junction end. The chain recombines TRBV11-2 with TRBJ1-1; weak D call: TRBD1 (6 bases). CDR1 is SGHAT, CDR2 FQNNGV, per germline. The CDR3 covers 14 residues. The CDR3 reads CASTLQGGVTEAFF. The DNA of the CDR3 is TGTGCCAGCACCTTACAGGGAGGGGTTACTGAAGCTTTCTTT.

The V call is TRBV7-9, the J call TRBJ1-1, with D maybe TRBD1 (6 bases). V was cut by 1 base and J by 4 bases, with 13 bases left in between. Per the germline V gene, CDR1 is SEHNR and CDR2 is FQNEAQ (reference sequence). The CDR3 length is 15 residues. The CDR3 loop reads CASSLEGGRGTEAFF. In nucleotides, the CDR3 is TGTGCCAGCAGCTTAGAGGGGGGTCGGGGCACTGAAGCTTTCTTT.

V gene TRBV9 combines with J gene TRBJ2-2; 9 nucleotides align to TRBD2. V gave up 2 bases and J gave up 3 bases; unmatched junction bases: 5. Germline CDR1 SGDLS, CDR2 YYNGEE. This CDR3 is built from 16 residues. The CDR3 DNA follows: TGTGCCAGCAGCGTTCATAGCGGGAGCCACACCGGGGAGCTGTTTTTT. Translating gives CASSVHSGSHTGELFF.

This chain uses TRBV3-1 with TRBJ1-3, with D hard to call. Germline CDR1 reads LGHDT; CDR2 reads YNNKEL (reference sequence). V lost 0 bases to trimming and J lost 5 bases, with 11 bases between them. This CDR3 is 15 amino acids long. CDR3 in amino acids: CASSQERSRRNTIYF. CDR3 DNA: TGTGCCAGCAGCCAAGAACGGTCAAGGAGAAACACCATATATTTT.

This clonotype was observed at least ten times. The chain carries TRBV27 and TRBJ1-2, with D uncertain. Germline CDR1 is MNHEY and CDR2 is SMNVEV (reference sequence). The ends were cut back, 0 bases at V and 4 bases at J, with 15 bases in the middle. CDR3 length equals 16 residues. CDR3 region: CASSLSGAGELYGYTF. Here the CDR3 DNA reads TGTGCCAGCAGTTTATCGGGTGCAGGCGAGCTCTATGGCTACACCTTC.

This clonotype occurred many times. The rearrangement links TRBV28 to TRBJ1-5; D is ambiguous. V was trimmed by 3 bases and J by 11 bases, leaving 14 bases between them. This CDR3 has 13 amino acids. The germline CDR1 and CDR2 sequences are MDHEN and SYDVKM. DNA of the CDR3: TGTGCCAGCAGTTTTTTAGCCGCCGCAGCCCAGCATTTT. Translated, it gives CASSFLAAAAQHF.

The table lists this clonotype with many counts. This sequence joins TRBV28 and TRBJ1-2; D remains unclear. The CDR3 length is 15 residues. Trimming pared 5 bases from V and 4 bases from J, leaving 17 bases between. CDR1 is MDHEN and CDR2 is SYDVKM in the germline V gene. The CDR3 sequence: CASSLRTLLLYGYTF. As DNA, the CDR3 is TGTGCCAGCAGTCTAAGAACACTACTTCTCTATGGCTACACCTTC.

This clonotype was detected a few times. The CDR3 loop reads CASSLFELDRALNYGYTF. CDR3 nucleotide sequence: TGTGCCAGCAGTTTATTTGAGCTCGACAGGGCCCTTAACTATGGCTACACCTTC. This sequence joins TRBV27 and TRBJ1-2; 7 bases are a match to TRBD1. Germline V CDR1 and CDR2: MNHEY, SMNVEV (reference sequence). The CDR3 runs to 18 residues. With V trimmed by 1 base and J by 1 base, 12 bases remained unmatched.

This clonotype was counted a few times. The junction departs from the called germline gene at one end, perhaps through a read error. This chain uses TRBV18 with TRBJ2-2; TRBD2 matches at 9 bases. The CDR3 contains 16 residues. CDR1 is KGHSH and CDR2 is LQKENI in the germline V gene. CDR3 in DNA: TGTGCCACCTCAAAAGATTTAGCGGGAGAGGCCGGGGAGCTGTTTTTT. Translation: CATSKDLAGEAGELFF.

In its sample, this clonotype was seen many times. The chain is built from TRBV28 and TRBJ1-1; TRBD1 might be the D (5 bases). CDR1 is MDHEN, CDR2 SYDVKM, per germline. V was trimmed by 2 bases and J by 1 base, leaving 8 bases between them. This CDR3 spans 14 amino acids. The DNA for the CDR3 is TGTGCCAGCAGTTTAATGGACAAGAACACTGAAGCTTTCTTT. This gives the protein CASSLMDKNTEAFF.

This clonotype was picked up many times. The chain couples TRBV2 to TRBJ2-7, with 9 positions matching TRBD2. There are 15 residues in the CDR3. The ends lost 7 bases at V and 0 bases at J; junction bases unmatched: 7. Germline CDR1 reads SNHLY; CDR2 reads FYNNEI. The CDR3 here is CASTFAGGYSYEQYF. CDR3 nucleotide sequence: TGTGCCAGCACGTTTGCGGGAGGGTACTCCTACGAGCAGTACTTC.

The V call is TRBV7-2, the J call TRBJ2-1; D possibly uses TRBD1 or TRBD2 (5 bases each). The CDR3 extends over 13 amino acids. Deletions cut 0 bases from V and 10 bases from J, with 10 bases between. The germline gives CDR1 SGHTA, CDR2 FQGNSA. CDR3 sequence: CASSLAVEGEQFF. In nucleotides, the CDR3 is TGTGCCAGCAGCTTAGCAGTCGAGGGGGAGCAGTTCTTC.

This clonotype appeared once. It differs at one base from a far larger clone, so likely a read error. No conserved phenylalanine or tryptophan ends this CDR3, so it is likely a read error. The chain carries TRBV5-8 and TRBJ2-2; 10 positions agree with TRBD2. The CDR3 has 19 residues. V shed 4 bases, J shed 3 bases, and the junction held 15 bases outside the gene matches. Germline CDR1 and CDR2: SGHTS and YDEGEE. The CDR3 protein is CASSVGALAGDGDTGELFS. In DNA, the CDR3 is TGTGCCAGCAGCGTTGGGGCGCTAGCGGGAGATGGGGACACCGGGGAGCTGTTTTCT.

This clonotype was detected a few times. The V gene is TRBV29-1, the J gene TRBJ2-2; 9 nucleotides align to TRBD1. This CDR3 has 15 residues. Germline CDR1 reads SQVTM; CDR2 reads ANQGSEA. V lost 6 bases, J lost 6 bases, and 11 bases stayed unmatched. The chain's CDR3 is CSVAGTGFVAGELFF. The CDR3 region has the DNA TGCAGCGTAGCCGGGACAGGGTTCGTAGCCGGGGAGCTGTTTTTT.

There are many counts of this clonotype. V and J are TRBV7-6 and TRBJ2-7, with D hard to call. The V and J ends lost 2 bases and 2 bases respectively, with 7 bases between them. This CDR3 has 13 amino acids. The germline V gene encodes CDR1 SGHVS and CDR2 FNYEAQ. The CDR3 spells CASSLHSAYEQYF. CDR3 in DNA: TGTGCCAGCAGCTTACACAGCGCCTACGAGCAGTACTTC.

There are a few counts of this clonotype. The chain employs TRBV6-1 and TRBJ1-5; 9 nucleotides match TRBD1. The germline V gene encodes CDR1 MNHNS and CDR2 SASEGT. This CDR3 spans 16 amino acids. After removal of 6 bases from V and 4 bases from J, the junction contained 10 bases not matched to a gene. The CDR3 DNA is TGTGCCAGCAGACCCCGAGGACAGGGGACAAATCAGCCCCAGCATTTT. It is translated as CASRPRGQGTNQPQHF.